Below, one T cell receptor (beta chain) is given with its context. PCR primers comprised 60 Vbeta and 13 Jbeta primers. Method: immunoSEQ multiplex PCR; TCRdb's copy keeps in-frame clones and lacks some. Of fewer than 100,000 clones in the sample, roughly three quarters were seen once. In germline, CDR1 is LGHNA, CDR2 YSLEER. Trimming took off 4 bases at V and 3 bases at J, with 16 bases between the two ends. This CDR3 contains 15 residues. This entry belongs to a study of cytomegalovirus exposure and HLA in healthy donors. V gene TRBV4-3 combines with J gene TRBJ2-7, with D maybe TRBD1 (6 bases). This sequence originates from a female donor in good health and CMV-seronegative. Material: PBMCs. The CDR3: CASSLTTGTLYEQYF. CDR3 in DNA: TGCGCCAGCAGCCTAACTACAGGGACCCTCTACGAGCAGTACTTC.